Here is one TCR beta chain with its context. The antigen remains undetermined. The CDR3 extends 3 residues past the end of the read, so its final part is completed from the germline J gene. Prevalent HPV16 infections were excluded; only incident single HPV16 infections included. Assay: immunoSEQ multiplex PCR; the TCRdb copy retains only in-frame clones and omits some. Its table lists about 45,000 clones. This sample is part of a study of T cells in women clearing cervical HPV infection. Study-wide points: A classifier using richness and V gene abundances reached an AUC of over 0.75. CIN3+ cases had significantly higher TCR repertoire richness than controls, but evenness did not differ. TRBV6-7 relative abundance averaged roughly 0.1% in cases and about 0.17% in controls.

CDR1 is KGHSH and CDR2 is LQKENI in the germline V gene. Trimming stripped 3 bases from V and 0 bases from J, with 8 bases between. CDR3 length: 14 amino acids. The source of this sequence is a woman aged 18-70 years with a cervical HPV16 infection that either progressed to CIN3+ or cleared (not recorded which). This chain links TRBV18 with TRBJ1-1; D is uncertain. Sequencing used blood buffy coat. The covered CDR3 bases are TGTGCCAGCTCACCTGTCGCGTTGAACACTGAA. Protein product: CASSPVALNTE. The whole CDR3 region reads CASSPVALNTEAFF.